This is a list of T cell receptor beta chains from one sample in a study of OX40 agonist ivuxolimab in advanced cancers. Method: immunoSEQ multiplex PCR; TCRdb's copy keeps in-frame clones and lacks some. Of 90,000 or so clones in the sample, 89% were seen once. The input for sequencing was CD4+ or CD8+ T cells sorted from blood, taken in a trial of the OX40 agonist ivuxolimab. The receptors were gathered from an adult with an advanced solid tumor such as melanoma, head and neck, liver or kidney cancer. Each CDR3 is given without its conserved first and last residue. Each record gives: D gene, J gene, V gene, CDR3 protein. A D gene is named only where the DNA matches it firmly.

d_call: NA
j_call: TRBJ1-4
v_call: TRBV28
cdr3_aa: ASKGGGEKLF

d_call: NA
j_call: TRBJ1-4
v_call: TRBV5-5
cdr3_aa: ASFKDRATNEKLF

d_call: NA
j_call: TRBJ2-2
v_call: TRBV15
cdr3_aa: ATSSDGKTGELF

d_call: NA
j_call: TRBJ2-1
v_call: TRBV19
cdr3_aa: ASSIAGENNEQF

d_call: TRBD1
j_call: TRBJ2-1
v_call: TRBV6-6
cdr3_aa: ASSAGQGYYNEQF

d_call: NA
j_call: TRBJ1-2
v_call: TRBV4-1
cdr3_aa: ASSQLSDRLYGYT

d_call: NA
j_call: TRBJ2-7
v_call: TRBV27
cdr3_aa: ASRGYTGPLIPYEQY

d_call: NA
j_call: TRBJ1-1
v_call: TRBV5-4
cdr3_aa: ASSLEGDGAF

d_call: NA
j_call: TRBJ2-2
v_call: TRBV7-3
cdr3_aa: ASSFRINTGELF

d_call: TRBD1
j_call: TRBJ2-7
v_call: TRBV2
cdr3_aa: ARGRTGNYEQY

d_call: NA
j_call: TRBJ2-7
v_call: TRBV7-6
cdr3_aa: ASSLSIGGMSEQY

d_call: TRBD1
j_call: TRBJ1-3
v_call: TRBV27
cdr3_aa: ASSPDRESGNTIY

d_call: NA
j_call: TRBJ1-4
v_call: TRBV30
cdr3_aa: AWSVRQGNWEKLF

d_call: NA
j_call: TRBJ2-3
v_call: TRBV5-6
cdr3_aa: ASSLVDTQY

d_call: TRBD2
j_call: TRBJ2-3
v_call: TRBV4-3
cdr3_aa: ASRYSGGSTDTQY

d_call: TRBD2
j_call: TRBJ2-2
v_call: TRBV19
cdr3_aa: ASSIDLAGAGELF

d_call: TRBD2
j_call: TRBJ2-1
v_call: TRBV7-9
cdr3_aa: ASSSGLADSYNEQF

d_call: NA
j_call: TRBJ1-2
v_call: TRBV18
cdr3_aa: ASSPPIAEYGYT

d_call: TRBD2
j_call: TRBJ2-7
v_call: TRBV5-6
cdr3_aa: ASSLGLAGGPYEQY

d_call: TRBD1
j_call: TRBJ1-1
v_call: TRBV2
cdr3_aa: ASSEFRGWRNTEAF

d_call: NA
j_call: NA
v_call: TRBV4-3
cdr3_aa: ASSRERQNYEQY

d_call: NA
j_call: TRBJ2-7
v_call: TRBV29-1
cdr3_aa: SVGERTYEQY

d_call: NA
j_call: TRBJ1-2
v_call: TRBV10-3
cdr3_aa: AISVQESLRGYT

d_call: NA
j_call: TRBJ1-4
v_call: TRBV5-1
cdr3_aa: ASSLRLGEKLF

d_call: NA
j_call: TRBJ2-7
v_call: TRBV9
cdr3_aa: ASSVGSGALTYEQY

d_call: TRBD1
j_call: TRBJ1-1
v_call: TRBV27
cdr3_aa: ASSFGQGGTEAF

d_call: NA
j_call: TRBJ2-3
v_call: TRBV9
cdr3_aa: ASSFTDTQY

d_call: TRBD1
j_call: TRBJ2-6
v_call: TRBV7-3
cdr3_aa: ASSPRGGGQGSSGANVLT

d_call: NA
j_call: TRBJ1-5
v_call: TRBV30
cdr3_aa: AWSTGILSQPQH

d_call: TRBD2
j_call: TRBJ2-5
v_call: TRBV2
cdr3_aa: ASGAGVRGQETQY

d_call: TRBD1
j_call: TRBJ1-1
v_call: TRBV5-1
cdr3_aa: ASTRDSSPMNTEAF

d_call: NA
j_call: TRBJ1-2
v_call: TRBV6-5
cdr3_aa: ASKESTGTGYT

d_call: NA
j_call: TRBJ1-1
v_call: TRBV5-6
cdr3_aa: ASSSTYRTAQSS

d_call: NA
j_call: TRBJ2-7
v_call: TRBV18
cdr3_aa: ASSPQGHGGEQY

d_call: NA
j_call: TRBJ1-1
v_call: TRBV19
cdr3_aa: ASSIDRQELNTEAF

d_call: NA
j_call: TRBJ2-2
v_call: TRBV12-5
cdr3_aa: ASGIPTGELF

d_call: TRBD2
j_call: TRBJ2-5
v_call: TRBV7-2
cdr3_aa: ASSDSGAETQY

d_call: NA
j_call: TRBJ1-6
v_call: TRBV4-3
cdr3_aa: ASSRANSPLH

d_call: TRBD2
j_call: TRBJ2-3
v_call: TRBV7-2
cdr3_aa: ASSRTASGSQNIQY

d_call: NA
j_call: TRBJ1-5
v_call: TRBV19
cdr3_aa: ASRGVGQPQH

d_call: NA
j_call: TRBJ1-1
v_call: TRBV28
cdr3_aa: ATRRSGAF

d_call: NA
j_call: TRBJ1-1
v_call: TRBV7-9
cdr3_aa: ASSLEGIEAF

d_call: NA
j_call: TRBJ2-7
v_call: TRBV19
cdr3_aa: ASSHTGHPTYEQY

d_call: NA
j_call: TRBJ2-3
v_call: TRBV7-2
cdr3_aa: ASSSPARFTQY

d_call: NA
j_call: TRBJ1-1
v_call: TRBV5-8
cdr3_aa: ASSLINTEAF

d_call: NA
j_call: TRBJ1-2
v_call: TRBV19
cdr3_aa: ATKGGYGYT

d_call: TRBD1
j_call: TRBJ1-3
v_call: TRBV28
cdr3_aa: ASSPPAGTGAGNTIY

d_call: NA
j_call: TRBJ1-4
v_call: TRBV29-1
cdr3_aa: SVGGGLEGLF

d_call: NA
j_call: TRBJ1-5
v_call: TRBV15
cdr3_aa: ATSTETENQPQH

d_call: TRBD1
j_call: TRBJ1-3
v_call: TRBV19
cdr3_aa: ASSIDGQATSGNTIY

d_call: TRBD1
j_call: TRBJ2-7
v_call: TRBV5-1
cdr3_aa: ASSLRTGAYEQY

d_call: TRBD1
j_call: TRBJ2-2
v_call: TRBV11-2
cdr3_aa: ASSQQGTGELF

d_call: NA
j_call: TRBJ1-1
v_call: TRBV19
cdr3_aa: ASSVPGTENTEAF